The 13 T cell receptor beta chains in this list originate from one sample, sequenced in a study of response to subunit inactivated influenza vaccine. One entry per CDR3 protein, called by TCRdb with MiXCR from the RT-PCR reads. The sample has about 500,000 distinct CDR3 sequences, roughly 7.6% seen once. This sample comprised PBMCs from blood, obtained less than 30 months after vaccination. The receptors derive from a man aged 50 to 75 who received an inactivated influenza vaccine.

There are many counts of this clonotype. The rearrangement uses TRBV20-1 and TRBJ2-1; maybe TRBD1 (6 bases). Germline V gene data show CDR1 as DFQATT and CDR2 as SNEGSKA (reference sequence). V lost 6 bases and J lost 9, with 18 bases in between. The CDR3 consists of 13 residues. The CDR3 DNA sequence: TGCAGTGCGAGGGGGATGTCCGTCAGTGAGCAGTTCTTC. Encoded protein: CSARGMSVSEQFF.

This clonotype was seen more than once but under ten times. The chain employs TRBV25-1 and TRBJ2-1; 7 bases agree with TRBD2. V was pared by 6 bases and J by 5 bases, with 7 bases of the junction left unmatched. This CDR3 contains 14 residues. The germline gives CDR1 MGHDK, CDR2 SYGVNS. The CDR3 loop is CASRGSGLNNEQFF. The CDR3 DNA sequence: TGTGCCAGCAGGGGTAGCGGGTTAAACAATGAGCAGTTCTTC.

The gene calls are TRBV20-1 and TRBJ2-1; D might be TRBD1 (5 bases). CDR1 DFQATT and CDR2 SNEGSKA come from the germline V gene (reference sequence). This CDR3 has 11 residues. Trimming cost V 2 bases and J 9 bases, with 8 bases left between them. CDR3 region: CSARSGIEQFF. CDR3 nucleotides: TGCAGTGCTAGATCAGGGATTGAGCAGTTCTTC.

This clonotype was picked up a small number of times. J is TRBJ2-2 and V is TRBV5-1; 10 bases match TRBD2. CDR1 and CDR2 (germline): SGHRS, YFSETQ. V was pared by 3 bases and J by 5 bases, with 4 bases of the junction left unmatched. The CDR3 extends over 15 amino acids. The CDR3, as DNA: TGCGCCAGCAGCTCCGTGACTAGCGGGACCGGGGAGCTGTTTTTT. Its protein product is CASSSVTSGTGELFF.

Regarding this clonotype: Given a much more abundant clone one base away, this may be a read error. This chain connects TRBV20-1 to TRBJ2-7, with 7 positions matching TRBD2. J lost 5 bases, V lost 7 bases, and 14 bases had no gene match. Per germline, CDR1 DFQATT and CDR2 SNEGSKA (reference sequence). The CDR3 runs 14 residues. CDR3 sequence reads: CSDASGNARNEQYF. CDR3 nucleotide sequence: TGCAGTGACGCAAGCGGGAACGCGAGAAACGAGCAGTACTTC.

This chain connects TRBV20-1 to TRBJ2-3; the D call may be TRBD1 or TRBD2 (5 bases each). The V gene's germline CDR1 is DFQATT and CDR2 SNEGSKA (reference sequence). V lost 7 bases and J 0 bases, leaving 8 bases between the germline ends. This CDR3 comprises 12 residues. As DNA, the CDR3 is TGCAGTGGACGGGACAGCACAGATACGCAGTATTTT. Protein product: CSGRDSTDTQYF.

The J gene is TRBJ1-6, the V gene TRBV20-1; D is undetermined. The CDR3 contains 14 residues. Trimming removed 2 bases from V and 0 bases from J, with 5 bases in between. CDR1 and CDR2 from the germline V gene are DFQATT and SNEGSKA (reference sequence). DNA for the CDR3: TGCAGTGCTAGACCCCTCTCCTATAATTCACCCCTCCACTTT. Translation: CSARPLSYNSPLHF.

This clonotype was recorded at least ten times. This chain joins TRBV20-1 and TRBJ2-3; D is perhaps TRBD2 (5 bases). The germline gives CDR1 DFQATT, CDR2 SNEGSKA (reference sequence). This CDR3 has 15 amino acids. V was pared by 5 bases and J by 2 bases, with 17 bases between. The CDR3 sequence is CSADRTAENTDTQYF. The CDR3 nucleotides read TGCAGTGCTGACCGGACTGCCGAGAACACAGATACGCAGTATTTT.

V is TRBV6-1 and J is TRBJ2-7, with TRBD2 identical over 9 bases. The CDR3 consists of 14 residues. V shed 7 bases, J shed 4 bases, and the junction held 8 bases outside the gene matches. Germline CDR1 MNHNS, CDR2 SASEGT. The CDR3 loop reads CASTSPSGRYEQYF. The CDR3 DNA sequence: TGTGCCAGCACCTCTCCAAGCGGGAGGTACGAGCAGTACTTC.

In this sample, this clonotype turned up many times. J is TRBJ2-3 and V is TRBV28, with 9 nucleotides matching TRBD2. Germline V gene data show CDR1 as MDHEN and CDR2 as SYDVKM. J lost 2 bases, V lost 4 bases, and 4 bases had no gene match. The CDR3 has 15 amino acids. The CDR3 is CASSSSGRTTDTQYF. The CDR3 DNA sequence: TGTGCCAGCAGTTCCAGCGGGAGGACCACAGATACGCAGTATTTT.

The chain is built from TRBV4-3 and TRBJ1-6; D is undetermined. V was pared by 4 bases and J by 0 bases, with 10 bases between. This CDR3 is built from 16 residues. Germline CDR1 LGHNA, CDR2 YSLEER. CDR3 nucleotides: TGCGCCAGCAGCCGGACCTACAGCTCCTATAATTCACCCCTCCACTTT. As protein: CASSRTYSSYNSPLHF.

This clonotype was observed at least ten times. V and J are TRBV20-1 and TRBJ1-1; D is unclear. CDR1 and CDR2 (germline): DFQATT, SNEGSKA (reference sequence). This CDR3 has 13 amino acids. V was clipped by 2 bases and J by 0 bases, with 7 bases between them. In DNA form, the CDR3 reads TGCAGTGCTAGATCACTACTGAACACTGAAGCTTTCTTT. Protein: CSARSLLNTEAFF.

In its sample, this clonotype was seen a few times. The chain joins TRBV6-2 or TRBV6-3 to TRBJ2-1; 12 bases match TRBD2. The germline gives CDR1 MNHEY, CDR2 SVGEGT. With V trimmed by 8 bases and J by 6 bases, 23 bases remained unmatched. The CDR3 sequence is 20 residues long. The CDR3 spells CASRTFKALAGGLYFNEQFF. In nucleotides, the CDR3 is TGTGCCAGCCGCACCTTTAAAGCCCTAGCGGGAGGGCTTTATTTCAATGAGCAGTTCTTC.